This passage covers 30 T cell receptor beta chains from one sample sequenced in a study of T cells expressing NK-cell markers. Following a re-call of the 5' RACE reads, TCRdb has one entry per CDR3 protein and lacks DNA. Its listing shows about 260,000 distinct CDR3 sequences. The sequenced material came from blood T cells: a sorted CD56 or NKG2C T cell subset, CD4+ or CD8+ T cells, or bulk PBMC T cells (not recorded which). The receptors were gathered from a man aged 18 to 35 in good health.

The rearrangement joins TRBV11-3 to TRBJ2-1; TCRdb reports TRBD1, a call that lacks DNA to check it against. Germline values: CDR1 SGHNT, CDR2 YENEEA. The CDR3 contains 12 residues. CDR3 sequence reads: CASSTGQPEQFF.

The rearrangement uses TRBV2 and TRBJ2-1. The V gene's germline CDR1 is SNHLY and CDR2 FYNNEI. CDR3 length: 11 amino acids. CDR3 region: CASSGLYEQFF.

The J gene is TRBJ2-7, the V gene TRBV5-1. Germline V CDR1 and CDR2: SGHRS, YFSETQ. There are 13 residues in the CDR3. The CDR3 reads CASSMDTVYEQYF. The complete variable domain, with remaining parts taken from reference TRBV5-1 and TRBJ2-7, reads KAGVTQTPRYLIKTRGQQVTLSCSPISGHRSVSWYQQTPGQGLQFLFEYFSETQRNKGNFPGRFSGRQFSNSRSEMNVSTLELGDSALYLCASSMDTVYEQYFGPGTRLTVT.

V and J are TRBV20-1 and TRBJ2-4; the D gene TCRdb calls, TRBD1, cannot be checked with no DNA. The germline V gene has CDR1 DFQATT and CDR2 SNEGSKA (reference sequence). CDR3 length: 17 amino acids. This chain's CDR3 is CSKNSRAAGLAKNIQYF.

The CDR3 is CSADFGEGMAGANVLTF. V is TRBV20-1 and J is TRBJ2-6. The CDR3 totals 17 residues. Germline V CDR1 and CDR2: DFQATT, SNEGSKA (reference sequence).

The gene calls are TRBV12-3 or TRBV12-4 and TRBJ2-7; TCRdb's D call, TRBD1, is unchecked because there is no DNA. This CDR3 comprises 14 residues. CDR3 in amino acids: CASSPGGGRDEQYF.

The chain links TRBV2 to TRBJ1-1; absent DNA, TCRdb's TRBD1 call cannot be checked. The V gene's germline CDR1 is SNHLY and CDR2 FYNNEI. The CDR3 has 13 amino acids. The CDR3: CASSLTVPLAAFF.

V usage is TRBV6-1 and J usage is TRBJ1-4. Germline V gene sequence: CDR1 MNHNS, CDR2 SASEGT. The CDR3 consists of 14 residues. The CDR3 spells CASSQRFSNEKLFF.

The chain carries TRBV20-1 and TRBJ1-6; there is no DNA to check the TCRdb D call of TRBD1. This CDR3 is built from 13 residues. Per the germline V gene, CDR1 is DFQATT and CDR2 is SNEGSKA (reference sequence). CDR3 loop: CSGTGGASSPLHF.

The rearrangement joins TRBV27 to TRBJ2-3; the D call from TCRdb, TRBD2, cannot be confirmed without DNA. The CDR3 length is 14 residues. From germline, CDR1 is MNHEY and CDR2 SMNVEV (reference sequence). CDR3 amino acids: CASSFEREQDTQYF.

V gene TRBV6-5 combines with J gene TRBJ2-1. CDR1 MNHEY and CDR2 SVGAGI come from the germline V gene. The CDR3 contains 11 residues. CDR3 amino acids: CASNLHNEQFF.

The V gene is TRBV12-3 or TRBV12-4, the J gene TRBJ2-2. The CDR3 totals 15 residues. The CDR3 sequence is CASSTKTGYTGELFF.

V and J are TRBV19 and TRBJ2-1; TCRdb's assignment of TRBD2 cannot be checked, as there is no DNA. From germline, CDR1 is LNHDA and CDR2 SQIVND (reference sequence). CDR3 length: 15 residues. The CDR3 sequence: CASTPTSGRFGEQFF.

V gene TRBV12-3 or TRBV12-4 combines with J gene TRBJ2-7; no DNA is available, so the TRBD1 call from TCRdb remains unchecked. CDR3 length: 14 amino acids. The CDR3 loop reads CASKWDPSSYEQYF.

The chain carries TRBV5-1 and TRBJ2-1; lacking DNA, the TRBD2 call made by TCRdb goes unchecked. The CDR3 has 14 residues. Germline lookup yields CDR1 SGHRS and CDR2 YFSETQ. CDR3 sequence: CASRRGEGYNEQFF.

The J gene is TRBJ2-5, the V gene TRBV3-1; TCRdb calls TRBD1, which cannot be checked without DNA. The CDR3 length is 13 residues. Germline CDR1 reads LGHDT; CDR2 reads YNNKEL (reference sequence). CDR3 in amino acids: CASGGAGRETQYF.

This chain's CDR3 is CASSLGLAGSYEQYF. V gene TRBV5-4 combines with J gene TRBJ2-7; the D call from TCRdb, TRBD2, cannot be confirmed without DNA. CDR3 size: 15 residues. CDR1 SGHNT and CDR2 YYREEE come from the germline V gene (reference sequence).

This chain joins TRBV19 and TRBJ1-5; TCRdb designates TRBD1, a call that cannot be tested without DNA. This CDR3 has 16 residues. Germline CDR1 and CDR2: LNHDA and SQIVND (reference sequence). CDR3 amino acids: CASSIWARGINQPQHF.

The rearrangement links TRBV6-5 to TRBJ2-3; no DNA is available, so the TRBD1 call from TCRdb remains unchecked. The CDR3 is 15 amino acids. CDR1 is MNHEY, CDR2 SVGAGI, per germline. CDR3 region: CASSYSKGRGATQYF.

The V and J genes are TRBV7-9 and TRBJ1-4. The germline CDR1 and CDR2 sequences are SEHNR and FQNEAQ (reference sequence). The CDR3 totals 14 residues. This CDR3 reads CASSFRQANEKLFF.

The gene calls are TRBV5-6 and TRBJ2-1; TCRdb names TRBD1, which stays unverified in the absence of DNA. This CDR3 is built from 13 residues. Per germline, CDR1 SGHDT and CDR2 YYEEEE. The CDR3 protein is CASSFPSQGEQFF.

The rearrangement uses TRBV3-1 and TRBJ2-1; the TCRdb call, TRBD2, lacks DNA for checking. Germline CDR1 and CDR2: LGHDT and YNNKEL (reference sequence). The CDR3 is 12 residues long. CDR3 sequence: CASSRLANEQFF.

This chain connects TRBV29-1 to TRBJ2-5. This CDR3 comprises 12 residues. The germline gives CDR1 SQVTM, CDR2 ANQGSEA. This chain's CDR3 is CSVYNIQETQYF.

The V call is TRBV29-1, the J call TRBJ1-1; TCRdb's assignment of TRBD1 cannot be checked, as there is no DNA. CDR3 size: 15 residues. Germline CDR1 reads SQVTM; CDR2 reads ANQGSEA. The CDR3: CSVEARFESVSEAFF. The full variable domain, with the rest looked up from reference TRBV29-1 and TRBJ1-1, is SAVISQKPSRDICQRGTSLTIQCQVDSQVTMMFWYRQQPGQSLTLIATANQGSEATYESGFVIDKFPISRPNLTFSTLTVSNMSPEDSSIYLCSVEARFESVSEAFFGQGTRLTVV.

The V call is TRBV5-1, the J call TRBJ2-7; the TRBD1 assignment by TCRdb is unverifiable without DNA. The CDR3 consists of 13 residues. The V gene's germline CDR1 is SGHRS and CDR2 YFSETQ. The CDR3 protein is CASSFGGAYEQYF.

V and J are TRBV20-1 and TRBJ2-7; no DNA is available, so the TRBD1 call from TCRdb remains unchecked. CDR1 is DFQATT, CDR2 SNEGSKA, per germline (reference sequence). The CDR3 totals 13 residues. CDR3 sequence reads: CSAAGTGTGEQYF.

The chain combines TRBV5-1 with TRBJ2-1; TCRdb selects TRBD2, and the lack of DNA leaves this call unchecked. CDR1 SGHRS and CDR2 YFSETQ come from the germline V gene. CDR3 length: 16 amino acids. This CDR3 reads CASSLVFSGSGYEQFF.

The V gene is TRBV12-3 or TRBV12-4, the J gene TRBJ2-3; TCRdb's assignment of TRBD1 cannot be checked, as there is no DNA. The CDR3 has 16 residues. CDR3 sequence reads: CASSLSRGRETDTQYF.

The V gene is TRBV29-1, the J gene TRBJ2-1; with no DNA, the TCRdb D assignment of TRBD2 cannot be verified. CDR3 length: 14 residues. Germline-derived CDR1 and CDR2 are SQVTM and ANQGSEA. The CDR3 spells CSVVLREASYEQFF.

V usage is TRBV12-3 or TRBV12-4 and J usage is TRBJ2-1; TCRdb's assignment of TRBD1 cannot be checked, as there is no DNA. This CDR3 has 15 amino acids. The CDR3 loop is CASRRLGGGRWEQFF.